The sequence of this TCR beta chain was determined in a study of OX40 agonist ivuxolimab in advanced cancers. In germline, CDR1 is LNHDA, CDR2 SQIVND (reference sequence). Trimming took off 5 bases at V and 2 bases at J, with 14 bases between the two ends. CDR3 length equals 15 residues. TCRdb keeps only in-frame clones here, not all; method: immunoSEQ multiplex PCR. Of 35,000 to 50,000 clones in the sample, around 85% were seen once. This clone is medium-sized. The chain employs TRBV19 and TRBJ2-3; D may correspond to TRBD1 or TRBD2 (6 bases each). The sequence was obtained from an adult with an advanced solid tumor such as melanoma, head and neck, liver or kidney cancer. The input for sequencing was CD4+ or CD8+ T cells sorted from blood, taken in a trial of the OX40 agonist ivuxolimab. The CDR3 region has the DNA TGTGCCAGTAGTCCCACGGGGGACATCACAGATACGCAGTATTTT. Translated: CASSPTGDITDTQYF. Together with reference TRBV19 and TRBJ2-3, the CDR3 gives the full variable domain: DGGITQSPKYLFRKEGQNVTLSCEQNLNHDAMYWYRQDPGQGLRLIYYSQIVNDFQKGDIAEGYSVSREKKESFPLTVTSAQKNPTAFYLCASSPTGDITDTQYFGPGTRLTVL.